The rows below give T cell receptor beta chains drawn from one sample of a study of T-cell memory formation after mild COVID-19. TCRdb reprocessed the 5' RACE reads with MiXCR, giving one entry per CDR3 protein. The sample holds about 190,000 distinct CDR3 sequences, approximately 20% seen once. The sample comprised PBMCs or a T cell subset sorted from them (not recorded which). These receptors all come from an adult woman who had mild COVID-19 (a few samples of this study predate the infection). Cell type and time point are not known. Both conserved end residues are part of each CDR3. The order of the fields is V gene, J gene, CDR3 length, clone size, D gene, CDR3 DNA, CDR3 protein. D genes are given only for firm matches. Some rows have no size entry. The others give once, few or many, or a class for an expanded clone.

V: TRBV9; J: TRBJ2-7; length: 15; size: NA; D: NA; DNA: TGTGCCAGCAGCCGGTACACGGGGGCGGATTACGAGCAGTACTTC; CDR3: CASSRYTGADYEQYF
V: TRBV27; J: TRBJ2-2; length: 16; size: few; D: TRBD2; DNA: TGTGCCAGCCGACTAGCGGGGGGGCTGAACACCGGGGAGCTGTTTTTT; CDR3: CASRLAGGLNTGELFF
V: TRBV5-1; J: TRBJ2-7; length: 15; size: few; D: TRBD1; DNA: TGCGCCAGCAGCTTGGGCGGGACAGGGAAATACGAGCAGTACTTC; CDR3: CASSLGGTGKYEQYF
V: TRBV14; J: TRBJ2-3; length: 12; size: few; D: NA; DNA: TGTGCCAGCAGCCAAGTCGCGGCCAGCCCGTATTTT; CDR3: CASSQVAASPYF
V: TRBV5-1; J: TRBJ2-2; length: 15; size: few; D: TRBD1; DNA: TGCGCCAGCAGTCCGGGACAGGGGTTACCCGGGGAGCTGTTTTTT; CDR3: CASSPGQGLPGELFF
V: TRBV4-3; J: TRBJ2-5; length: 13; size: NA; D: NA; DNA: TGCGCCAGCAGCCAAGACCTTTGGTGGGCTCGGTACTTC; CDR3: CASSQDLWWARYF
V: TRBV4-2; J: TRBJ2-3; length: 15; size: NA; D: TRBD1; DNA: TGTGCCAGCAGCCTCGAGGGACAGAACACAGATACGCAGTATTTT; CDR3: CASSLEGQNTDTQYF
V: TRBV19; J: TRBJ1-2; length: 13; size: many; D: NA; DNA: TGTGCCAGTGGGCCACGGGGCGGACATGGCTACACCTTC; CDR3: CASGPRGGHGYTF
V: TRBV11-2; J: TRBJ1-6; length: 15; size: NA; D: NA; DNA: TGTGCCAGCAGCTTAAACACAGGTTCCTATTCACCCCTCCACTTT; CDR3: CASSLNTGSYSPLHF
V: TRBV12-5; J: TRBJ1-1; length: 16; size: few; D: NA; DNA: TGTGCTAGTGGTTTGGTTTTAAGCCAGGGTGGCACTGAAGCTTTCTTT; CDR3: CASGLVLSQGGTEAFF
V: TRBV24-1; J: TRBJ2-1; length: 16; size: few; D: NA; DNA: TGTGCCACCAGTGATGTCGGGGGCACTAAAGGTAGTGAGCAGTTCTTC; CDR3: CATSDVGGTKGSEQFF
V: TRBV5-1; J: TRBJ2-7; length: 16; size: many; D: TRBD2; DNA: TGCGCCAGCAGCTTGGGGGGGACTAGCGCCCACTACGAGCAGTACTTC; CDR3: CASSLGGTSAHYEQYF
V: TRBV12-3/TRBV12-4; J: TRBJ1-1; length: 14; size: NA; D: NA; DNA: TGTGCCAGCAGTTTCCCGGACAGAAACACTGAAGCTTTCTTT; CDR3: CASSFPDRNTEAFF
V: TRBV20-1; J: TRBJ2-5; length: 15; size: NA; D: TRBD2; DNA: TGCAGTGCTAGAGACCCCCGCGGGGGAGCCTGGACCCAGTACTTC; CDR3: CSARDPRGGAWTQYF
V: TRBV24-1; J: TRBJ2-5; length: 16; size: few; D: TRBD2; DNA: TGTGCCACCAGCCGACAACTTACTAGCGGGAGTGAGACCCAGTACTTC; CDR3: CATSRQLTSGSETQYF
V: TRBV20-1; J: TRBJ2-2; length: 17; size: many; D: NA; DNA: TGCAGTGCTAGACGAGCTGGGGGCCAAGGGTCCACCGGGGAGCTGTTTTTT; CDR3: CSARRAGGQGSTGELFF
V: TRBV20-1; J: TRBJ2-1; length: 12; size: NA; D: NA; DNA: TGCAGTGCTGTCCCTAGCGTCAATGAGCAGTTCTTC; CDR3: CSAVPSVNEQFF
V: TRBV20-1; J: TRBJ1-1; length: 12; size: NA; D: NA; DNA: TGCAGTGCGCCCGGGTTTTCTCATGAAGCTTTCTTT; CDR3: CSAPGFSHEAFF
V: TRBV29-1; J: TRBJ1-1; length: 13; size: NA; D: NA; DNA: TGCAGCGGCCAGGGCACTTATAACACTGAAGCTTTCTTT; CDR3: CSGQGTYNTEAFF
V: TRBV15; J: TRBJ2-3; length: 12; size: NA; D: NA; DNA: TGTGCCACCAGCAGAGACAGGGATACGCAGTATTTT; CDR3: CATSRDRDTQYF
V: TRBV6-2/TRBV6-3; J: TRBJ2-6; length: 17; size: NA; D: TRBD2; DNA: TGTGCCAGCAGCCTACTAGCGGGAGTCCCTGGGGCCAACGTCCTGACTTTC; CDR3: CASSLLAGVPGANVLTF
V: TRBV6-5; J: TRBJ1-6; length: 15; size: NA; D: TRBD1; DNA: TGTGCCAGCAGTTACTCGACACAGGGGAGGTCACCCCTCCACTTT; CDR3: CASSYSTQGRSPLHF
V: TRBV5-4; J: TRBJ2-7; length: 17; size: NA; D: TRBD2; DNA: TGTGCCAGCAGCCTCCAACTAGCGGGGGGACATTCCTACGAGCAGTACTTC; CDR3: CASSLQLAGGHSYEQYF
V: TRBV6-5; J: TRBJ1-3; length: 16; size: NA; D: NA; DNA: TGTGCCAGCAGTGTGACTCGCGGAAGCTCTGGAAACACCATATATTTT; CDR3: CASSVTRGSSGNTIYF
V: TRBV7-9; J: TRBJ1-2; length: 12; size: few; D: NA; DNA: TGTGCCAGCAGCTTAGAGGTCCGGGGCTACACCTTC; CDR3: CASSLEVRGYTF
V: TRBV7-9; J: TRBJ1-2; length: 13; size: few; D: TRBD1; DNA: TGTGCCAGCAGCATCGGACAGGGGTATGGCTACACCTTC; CDR3: CASSIGQGYGYTF
V: TRBV2; J: TRBJ2-1; length: 14; size: few; D: TRBD2; DNA: TGTGCCAGCACGAGGCGGGGGGGCGACAATGAGCAGTTCTTC; CDR3: CASTRRGGDNEQFF
V: TRBV12-3/TRBV12-4; J: TRBJ1-5; length: 14; size: few; D: TRBD1; DNA: TGTGCCAGCAGCCGTGAGGGGGCAAGTCAGCCCCAGCATTTT; CDR3: CASSREGASQPQHF
V: TRBV4-1; J: TRBJ1-5; length: 16; size: NA; D: TRBD1; DNA: TGCGCCAGCAGCCAGGACAGGGGGACTAGCAATCAGCCCCAGCATTTT; CDR3: CASSQDRGTSNQPQHF
V: TRBV14; J: TRBJ1-5; length: 14; size: few; D: TRBD1; DNA: TGTGCCAGCAGCCAAACAGGGGTCCATCAGCCCCAGCATTTT; CDR3: CASSQTGVHQPQHF
V: TRBV11-3; J: TRBJ2-1; length: 15; size: few; D: TRBD2; DNA: TGTGCCAGCAGCGTCCAAGCGGGAGGGGCGAATGAGCAGTTCTTC; CDR3: CASSVQAGGANEQFF
V: TRBV4-1; J: TRBJ2-7; length: 15; size: NA; D: TRBD1; DNA: TGCGCCAGCAGCCCGACAGGGGCTAGCTCCTACGAGCAGTACTTC; CDR3: CASSPTGASSYEQYF
V: TRBV24-1; J: TRBJ1-1; length: 14; size: NA; D: NA; DNA: TGTGCCACCAGGGCGGGACTCCTGAACACTGAAGCTTTCTTT; CDR3: CATRAGLLNTEAFF
V: TRBV6-6; J: TRBJ2-7; length: 17; size: NA; D: TRBD2; DNA: TGTGCCAGCAGTTACTCCCTAGCGGGAGGCAGCTCCTACGAGCAGTACTTC; CDR3: CASSYSLAGGSSYEQYF
V: TRBV7-9; J: TRBJ1-4; length: 16; size: NA; D: NA; DNA: TGTGCCAGCAGCCTCCAAGTAACAGAACATAATGAAAAACTGTTTTTT; CDR3: CASSLQVTEHNEKLFF
V: TRBV30; J: TRBJ2-4; length: 14; size: NA; D: NA; DNA: TGTGCCTGGAGTGCCACGAATTCAGCCAACATTCAGTACTTC; CDR3: CAWSATNSANIQYF
V: TRBV29-1; J: TRBJ2-7; length: 13; size: NA; D: TRBD1; DNA: TGCAGCGTGCGACAGGGATTTGAGAACGAGCAGTACTTC; CDR3: CSVRQGFENEQYF